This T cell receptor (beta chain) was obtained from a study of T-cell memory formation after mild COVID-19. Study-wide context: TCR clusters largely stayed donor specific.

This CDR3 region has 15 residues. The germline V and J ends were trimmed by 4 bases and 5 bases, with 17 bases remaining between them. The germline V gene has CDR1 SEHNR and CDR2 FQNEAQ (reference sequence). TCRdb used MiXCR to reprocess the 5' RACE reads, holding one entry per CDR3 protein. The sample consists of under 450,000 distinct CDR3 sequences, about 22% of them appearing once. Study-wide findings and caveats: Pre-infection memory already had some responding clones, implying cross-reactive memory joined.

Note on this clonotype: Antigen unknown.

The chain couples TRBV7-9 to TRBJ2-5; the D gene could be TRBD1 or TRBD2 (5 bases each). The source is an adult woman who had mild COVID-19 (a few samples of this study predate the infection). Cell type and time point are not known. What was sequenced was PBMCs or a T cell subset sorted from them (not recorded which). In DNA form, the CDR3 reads TGTGCCAGCAGCTACGGGACCCTAGAACAGGAGACCCAGTACTTC. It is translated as CASSYGTLEQETQYF. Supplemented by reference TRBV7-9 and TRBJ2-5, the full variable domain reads DTGVSQNPRHKITKRGQNVTFRCDPISEHNRLYWYRQTLGQGPEFLTYFQNEAQLEKSRLLSDRFSAERPKGSFSTLEIQRTEQGDSAMYLCASSYGTLEQETQYFGPGTRLLVL.